Given below is one T cell receptor beta chain in context. Original methodology: Scientists estimated how many nucleated cells there were by amplifying reference gene primers. TCRdb's table, derived via immunoSEQ multiplex PCR, lists solely in-frame clones and lacks some. The DNA gave D and trimming, while V, J and clone size come from that table. This sample carries under 350,000 clones, 75% to 95% of them seen once, and the ten largest clones take approximately 7.5%. Seattle enrolled patients during active infection and tracked them longitudinally. This sample was included in a study of blood T cell repertoires in COVID-19. Study information: COVID-19 samples collected from the United States, Italy and Spain covered acute and convalescent phases. PBMCs, B-cell-depleted T cells, or T cells provided the cDNA or gDNA that made up the material.

V lost 3 bases and J lost 6; bases outside the gene matches: 6. Germline-derived CDR1 and CDR2 are SGHNT and YENEEA. The CDR3 consists of 16 residues. Sequencing was done on a sample of peripheral blood. This clonotype was obtained from a woman in her twenties or thirties with COVID-19, enrolled during active disease. V and J are TRBV11-3 and TRBJ2-2; 11 bases line up with TRBD2. The CDR3 region is CASSLVLAGAAGELFF. In DNA form, the CDR3 reads TGTGCCAGCAGCTTGGTACTAGCGGGAGCTGCCGGGGAGCTGTTTTTT.